This passage covers 20 T cell receptor beta chains from one sample sequenced in a study of shared clonotypes between healthy human individuals. Sequenced by immunoSEQ multiplex PCR; TCRdb stores in-frame clones only, minus some. The sample has 950,000 to 1,100,000 clones; about 77% are singletons. Input material: memory CD4+ T cells sorted from blood. As for subset: CD45RA-negative fraction. The receptors were sampled from a man in his late teens or twenties in good health.

The chain combines TRBV19 with TRBJ1-1; no reliable D call. Trimming removed 0 bases from V and 3 bases from J, with 14 bases in between. Germline CDR1 and CDR2: LNHDA and SQIVND (reference sequence). The CDR3 runs to 16 residues. CDR3 in DNA: TGTGCCAGTAGTATAGAAGATTGGTATAGGGACACTGAAGCTTTCTTT. This encodes CASSIEDWYRDTEAFF.

V gene TRBV27 combines with J gene TRBJ2-1; 9 positions match TRBD1. CDR3 length equals 15 residues. V shed 4 bases, J shed 3 bases, and the junction held 4 bases outside the gene matches. The germline CDR1 and CDR2 sequences are MNHEY and SMNVEV (reference sequence). CDR3 sequence reads: CASSSGTGLYNEQFF. CDR3 bases: TGTGCCAGCAGTTCCGGGACAGGGCTCTACAATGAGCAGTTCTTC.

This clone was recorded at least ten times. This rearrangement joins TRBV4-2 to TRBJ1-3, with 10 bases that match TRBD1. The CDR3 is made up of 17 amino acids. Germline V gene sequence: CDR1 LGHNA, CDR2 YNFKEQ. Trimming removed 4 bases from V and 4 bases from J; junction bases left unmatched: 10. CDR3 sequence reads: CASSRRGTGDSGNTIYF. In DNA form, the CDR3 reads TGTGCCAGCAGCCGCCGAGGGACAGGGGATTCCGGAAACACCATATATTTT.

The chain has TRBV27 and TRBJ1-6; 7 nucleotides agree with TRBD1. CDR3 length: 16 residues. Germline assignment: CDR1 MNHEY and CDR2 SMNVEV (reference sequence). J was trimmed by 2 bases and V by 4 bases; bases with no gene match: 5. CDR3 nucleotide sequence: TGTGCCAGCAGTTCACAGGGGTACACCTATAATTCACCCCTCCACTTT. Its protein product is CASSSQGYTYNSPLHF.

A few counts support this clone. This chain uses TRBV29-1 with TRBJ1-1; D possibly corresponds to TRBD1 (5 bases). Trimming shortened V by 7 bases and J by 0 bases, and 9 bases separated the two germline ends. The CDR3 has 12 residues. Looked up from germline, CDR1 is SQVTM and CDR2 is ANQGSEA. CDR3 protein: CSGTGLNTEAFF. The CDR3 nucleotides read TGCAGCGGGACGGGGCTGAACACTGAAGCTTTCTTT.

This chain links TRBV4-2 with TRBJ2-1; 10 bases line up with TRBD2. CDR1 and CDR2 from the germline V gene are LGHNA and YNFKEQ. Trimming took 3 bases from V and 1 from J; bases not matched to a gene: 6. This CDR3 has 17 amino acids. In nucleotides, the CDR3 is TGTGCCAGCAGCCAGGGTAGGACTAGCGGATCCTACAATGAGCAGTTCTTC. Amino acid sequence: CASSQGRTSGSYNEQFF.

J is TRBJ2-2 and V is TRBV5-1, with a possible D match to TRBD1 (5 bases). With 4 bases removed from V and 2 bases from J, the gap between germline ends came to 15 bases. From germline, CDR1 is SGHRS and CDR2 YFSETQ. This CDR3 has 16 amino acids. CDR3 coding DNA: TGCGCCAGCAGCCGTCTAGGGGCCGCTAACACCGGGGAGCTGTTTTTT. Translating gives CASSRLGAANTGELFF.

The CDR3 bases are TGTGCCTGGAGGTCCGCCCAGACCCAGAGGGGCTATGGCTACACCTTC. Translation: CAWRSAQTQRGYGYTF. This chain connects TRBV30 to TRBJ1-2, with D possibly TRBD1 on 5 matching bases. This CDR3 spans 16 amino acids. The V end lost 3 bases, the J end lost 4 bases, and 21 bases lay between the germline ends. Germline V gene lookup returns CDR1 GTSNPN and CDR2 SVGIG (reference sequence).

This clone appeared once. The chain is built from TRBV18 and TRBJ2-2, with D possibly being TRBD1 (5 bases). The V end lost 8 bases, the J end lost 5 bases, and 24 bases lay between the germline ends. The CDR3 has 17 residues. Per germline, CDR1 KGHSH and CDR2 LQKENI. The CDR3 nucleotides read TGTGCCAGCACCTGGCACCCTGAGGACACAATTACCGGGGAGCTGTTTTTT. Encoded protein: CASTWHPEDTITGELFF.

This chain connects TRBV19 to TRBJ1-5; D remains unclear. Germline CDR1 reads LNHDA; CDR2 reads SQIVND (reference sequence). The V end was cut by 3 bases, the J end by 0 bases, with 12 bases between. The CDR3 spans 16 residues. CDR3 nucleotides: TGTGCCAGTAGTATTAAGAGGAGAAATAGCAATCAGCCCCAGCATTTT. Translating gives CASSIKRRNSNQPQHF.

The chain recombines TRBV5-1 with TRBJ2-2; 7 positions agree with TRBD2. Germline V gives CDR1 SGHRS, CDR2 YFSETQ. V was clipped by 4 bases and J by 5 bases; unmatched bases: 11. CDR3 size: 16 residues. The CDR3, as DNA: TGCGCCAGCAGCCCCGAGGGAGGGTCCGGGACCGGGGAGCTGTTTTTT. Translating it yields CASSPEGGSGTGELFF.

V gene TRBV7-2 combines with J gene TRBJ2-7; 10 bases fit TRBD2. Germline assignment: CDR1 SGHTA and CDR2 FQGNSA. V gave up 5 bases and J gave up 5 bases; unmatched junction bases: 6. There are 14 residues in the CDR3. The CDR3 here is CASSPAGGLNEQYF. Written as DNA, the CDR3 is TGTGCCAGCAGCCCAGCGGGAGGGTTAAACGAGCAGTACTTC.

This chain connects TRBV28 to TRBJ1-4; tentative D call: TRBD1 (6 bases). Germline CDR1 MDHEN, CDR2 SYDVKM. CDR3 size: 15 residues. Trimming removed 4 bases at V and 3 bases at J, with 12 bases between. CDR3 nucleotides: TGTGCCAGCAGTTCAAGGGGGAAAGCTAATGAAAAACTGTTTTTT. Translating it yields CASSSRGKANEKLFF.

The V and J genes are TRBV4-2 and TRBJ2-1, with TRBD2 identical over 10 bases. The CDR3 has 15 residues. The J segment lost 10 bases and the V segment lost 1 base, leaving 7 bases of the junction unmatched. Germline V gene lookup returns CDR1 LGHNA and CDR2 YNFKEQ. The DNA for the CDR3 is TGTGCCAGCAGCCAAGGCTCTAGCGGGGGAGGGGAGCAGTTCTTC. Translation gives CASSQGSSGGGEQFF.

This chain joins TRBV7-8 and TRBJ2-2; 15 nucleotides align to TRBD2. In germline, CDR1 is SGHVS, CDR2 FQNEAQ. J lost 6 bases, V lost 5 bases, and 10 bases had no gene match. The CDR3 totals 18 residues. The CDR3 DNA sequence: TGTGCCAGCAGCCCCACCGGGACTAGCGGGAGGTATTCCGGGGAGCTGTTTTTT. Its translation: CASSPTGTSGRYSGELFF.

V usage is TRBV19 and J usage is TRBJ1-5; D is perhaps TRBD1 (5 bases). The germline CDR1 and CDR2 sequences are LNHDA and SQIVND (reference sequence). The CDR3 loop spans 13 amino acids. The ends were cut back, 5 bases at V and 3 bases at J, with 8 bases in the middle. The DNA for the CDR3 is TGTGCCAGTAGTGGGACTGTCAATCAGCCCCAGCATTTT. Amino acid sequence: CASSGTVNQPQHF.

The CDR3 protein is CASSQDQELGEKLFF. CDR3 nucleotide sequence: TGCGCCAGCAGCCAAGATCAGGAGTTAGGTGAAAAACTGTTTTTT. The J gene is TRBJ1-4, the V gene TRBV4-1; D is unresolved. The CDR3 totals 15 residues. Germline V lookup: CDR1 MGHRA, CDR2 YSYEKL. V lost 0 bases and J lost 7, with 12 bases in between.

The chain employs TRBV6-5 and TRBJ2-1, with 8 bases matching TRBD2. Unmatched junction bases numbered 6, after V lost 6 bases and J lost 5 bases. The CDR3 is made up of 14 amino acids. The germline CDR1 and CDR2 sequences are MNHEY and SVGAGI. The CDR3 is CASSRLASHNEQFF. The CDR3 DNA follows: TGTGCCAGCAGCCGACTAGCGAGCCACAATGAGCAGTTCTTC.

This chain uses TRBV7-9 with TRBJ1-5, with a possible D match to TRBD1 (5 bases). With 5 bases removed from V and 0 bases from J, the gap between germline ends came to 17 bases. Germline V gene data show CDR1 as SEHNR and CDR2 as FQNEAQ (reference sequence). The CDR3 has 17 amino acids. The CDR3: CASSETGVLSSNQPQHF. CDR3 sequence (DNA): TGTGCCAGCAGCGAAACGGGGGTCCTCAGTAGCAATCAGCCCCAGCATTTT. The variable domain in full, with the rest retrieved from reference TRBV7-9 and TRBJ1-5, is DTGVSQNPRHKITKRGQNVTFRCDPISEHNRLYWYRQTLGQGPEFLTYFQNEAQLEKSRLLSDRFSAERPKGSFSTLEIQRTEQGDSAMYLCASSETGVLSSNQPQHFGDGTRLSIL.

This chain connects TRBV10-1 to TRBJ2-7; unclear D gene. The CDR3 contains 13 residues. V gave up 2 bases and J gave up 0 bases, with 5 bases separating them. Germline V lookup: CDR1 WNHNN, CDR2 SYGVQD (reference sequence). Here the CDR3 DNA reads TGCGCCAGCAGTGAGGTCCGCTCCTACGAGCAGTACTTC. Its translation: CASSEVRSYEQYF.